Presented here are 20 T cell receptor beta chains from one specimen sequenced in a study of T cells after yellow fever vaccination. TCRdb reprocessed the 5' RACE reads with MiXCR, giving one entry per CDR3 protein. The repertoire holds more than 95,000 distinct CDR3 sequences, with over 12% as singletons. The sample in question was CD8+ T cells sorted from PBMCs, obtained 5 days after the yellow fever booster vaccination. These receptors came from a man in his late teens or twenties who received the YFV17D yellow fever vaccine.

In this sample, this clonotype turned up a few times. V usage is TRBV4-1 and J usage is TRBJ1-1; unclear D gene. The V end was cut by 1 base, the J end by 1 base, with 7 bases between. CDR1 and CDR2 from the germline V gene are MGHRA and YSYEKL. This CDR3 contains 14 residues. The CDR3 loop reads CASSQVQTNTEAFF. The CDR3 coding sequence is TGCGCCAGCAGCCAAGTCCAGACGAACACTGAAGCTTTCTTT.

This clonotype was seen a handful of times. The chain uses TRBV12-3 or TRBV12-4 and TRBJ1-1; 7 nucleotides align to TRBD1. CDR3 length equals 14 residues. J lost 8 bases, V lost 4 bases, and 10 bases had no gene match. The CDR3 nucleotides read TGTGCCAGCAGTTCCGAGGGGGCGCACGCGGAAGCTTTCTTT. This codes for CASSSEGAHAEAFF.

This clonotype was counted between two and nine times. The CDR3 bases are TGTGCCAGCAGCTCAGGGGGATTCTACGAGCAGTACTTC. Translation: CASSSGGFYEQYF. This chain uses TRBV7-8 with TRBJ2-7, with 7 bases lining up with TRBD1. V lost 4 bases and J lost 3; bases outside the gene matches: 3. Germline V gives CDR1 SGHVS, CDR2 FQNEAQ. This CDR3 contains 13 residues.

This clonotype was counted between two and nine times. CDR3 sequence reads: CASSLDPDRAQETQYF. CDR3 sequence (DNA): TGTGCCAGCAGTCTGGATCCAGACAGGGCACAAGAGACCCAGTACTTC. The chain couples TRBV27 to TRBJ2-5; 7 bases agree with TRBD1. The V segment lost 5 bases and the J segment 2 bases; nucleotides outside the gene matches: 11. The CDR3 is 16 residues long. The germline V gene has CDR1 MNHEY and CDR2 SMNVEV (reference sequence).

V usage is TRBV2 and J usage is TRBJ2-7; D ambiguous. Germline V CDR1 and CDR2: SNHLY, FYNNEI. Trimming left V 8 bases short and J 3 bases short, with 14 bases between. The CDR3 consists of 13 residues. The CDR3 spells CASAHPPGYEQYV. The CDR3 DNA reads TGTGCCAGCGCCCACCCTCCGGGCTACGAGCAGTACGTC.

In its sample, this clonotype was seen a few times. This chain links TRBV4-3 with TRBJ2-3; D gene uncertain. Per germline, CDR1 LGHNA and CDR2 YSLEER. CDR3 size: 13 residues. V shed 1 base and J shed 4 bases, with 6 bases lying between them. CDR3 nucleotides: TGCGCCAGCAGCCAAGTCCTAGCAGATACGCAGTATTTT. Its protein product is CASSQVLADTQYF.

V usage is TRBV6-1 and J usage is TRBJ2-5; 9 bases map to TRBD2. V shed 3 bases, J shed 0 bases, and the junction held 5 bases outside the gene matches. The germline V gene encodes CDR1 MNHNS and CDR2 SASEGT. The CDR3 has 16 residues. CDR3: CASSDLSGGYQETQYF. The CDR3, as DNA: TGTGCCAGCAGTGATCTAAGCGGGGGGTACCAAGAGACCCAGTACTTC.

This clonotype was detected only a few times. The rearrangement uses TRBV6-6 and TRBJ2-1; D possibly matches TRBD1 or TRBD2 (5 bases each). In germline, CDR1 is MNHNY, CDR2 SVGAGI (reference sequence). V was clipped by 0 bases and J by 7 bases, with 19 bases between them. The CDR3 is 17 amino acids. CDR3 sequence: CASSYSIQVGPRNEQFF. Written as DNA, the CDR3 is TGTGCCAGCAGTTACTCGATTCAGGTGGGACCAAGAAATGAGCAGTTCTTC.

CDR3 sequence reads: CSVEGREGRREAFF. The DNA for the CDR3 is TGCAGCGTTGAGGGCAGGGAGGGTAGAAGGGAAGCTTTCTTT. The rearrangement links TRBV29-1 to TRBJ1-1, with TRBD1 as a possible D gene (5 bases). V lost 3 bases to trimming and J lost 8 bases, with 19 bases between them. The CDR3 totals 14 residues. Germline V gene lookup returns CDR1 SQVTM and CDR2 ANQGSEA.

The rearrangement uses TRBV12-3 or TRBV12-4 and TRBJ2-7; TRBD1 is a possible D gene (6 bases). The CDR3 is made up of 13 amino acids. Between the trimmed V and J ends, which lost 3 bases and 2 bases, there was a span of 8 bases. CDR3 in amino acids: CASSFGTTYEQYV. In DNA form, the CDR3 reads TGTGCCAGCAGTTTCGGGACAACCTACGAGCAGTACGTC.

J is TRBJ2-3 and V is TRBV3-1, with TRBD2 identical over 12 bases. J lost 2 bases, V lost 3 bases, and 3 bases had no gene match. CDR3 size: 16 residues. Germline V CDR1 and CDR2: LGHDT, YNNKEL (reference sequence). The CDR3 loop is CASSHRLAGDTDTQYF. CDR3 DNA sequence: TGTGCCAGCAGCCACCGACTAGCGGGAGACACAGATACGCAGTATTTT.

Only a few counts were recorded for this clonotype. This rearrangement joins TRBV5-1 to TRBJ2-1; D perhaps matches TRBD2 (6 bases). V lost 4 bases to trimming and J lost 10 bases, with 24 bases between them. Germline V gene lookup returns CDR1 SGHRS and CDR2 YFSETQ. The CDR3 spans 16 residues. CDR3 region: CASSRLRGTGAGEQFF. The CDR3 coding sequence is TGCGCCAGCAGCCGTCTCCGTGGGACTGGGGCCGGAGAGCAGTTCTTC.

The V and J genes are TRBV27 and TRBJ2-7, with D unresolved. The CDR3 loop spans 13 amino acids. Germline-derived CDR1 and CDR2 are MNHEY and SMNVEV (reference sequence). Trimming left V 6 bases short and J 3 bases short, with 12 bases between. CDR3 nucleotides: TGTGCCAGCAGCCTCCGACTCGGCTACGAGCAGTACGTC. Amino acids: CASSLRLGYEQYV.

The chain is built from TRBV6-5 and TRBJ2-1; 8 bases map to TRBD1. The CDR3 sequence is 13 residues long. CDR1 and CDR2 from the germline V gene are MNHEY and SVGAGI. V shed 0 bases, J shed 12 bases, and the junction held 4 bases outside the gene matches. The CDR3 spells CASSYSDRVGQFF. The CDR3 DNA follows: TGTGCCAGCAGTTACTCGGACAGGGTTGGGCAGTTCTTC.

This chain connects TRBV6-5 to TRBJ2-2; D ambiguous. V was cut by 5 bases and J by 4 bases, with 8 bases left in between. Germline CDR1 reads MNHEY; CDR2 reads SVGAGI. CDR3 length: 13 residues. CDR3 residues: CASSPEPTGELFF. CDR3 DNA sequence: TGTGCCAGCAGTCCGGAGCCCACCGGGGAGCTGTTTTTT.

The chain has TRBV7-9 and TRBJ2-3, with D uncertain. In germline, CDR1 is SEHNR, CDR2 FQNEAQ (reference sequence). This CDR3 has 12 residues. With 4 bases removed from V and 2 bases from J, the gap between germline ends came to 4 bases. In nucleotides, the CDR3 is TGTGCCAGCAGCTGGCCCACAGATACGCAGTATTTT. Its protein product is CASSWPTDTQYF.

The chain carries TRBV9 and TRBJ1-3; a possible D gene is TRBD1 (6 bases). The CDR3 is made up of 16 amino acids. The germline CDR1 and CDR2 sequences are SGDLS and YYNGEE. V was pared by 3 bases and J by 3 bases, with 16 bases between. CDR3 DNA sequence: TGTGCCAGCAGCGCCGGGGGCAGGAATTTTGGAAACACCATATATTTT. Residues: CASSAGGRNFGNTIYF.

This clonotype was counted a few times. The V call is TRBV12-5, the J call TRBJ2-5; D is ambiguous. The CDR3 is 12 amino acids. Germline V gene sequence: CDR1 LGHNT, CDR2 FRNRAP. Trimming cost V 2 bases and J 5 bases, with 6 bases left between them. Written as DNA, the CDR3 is TGTGCTAGTGGTTTGACCGTGGAGACCCAGTACTTC. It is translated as CASGLTVETQYF. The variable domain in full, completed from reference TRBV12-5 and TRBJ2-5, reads DARVTQTPRHKVTEMGQEVTMRCQPILGHNTVFWYRQTMMQGLELLAYFRNRAPLDDSGMPKDRFSAEMPDATLATLKIQPSEPRDSAVYFCASGLTVETQYFGPGTRLLVL.

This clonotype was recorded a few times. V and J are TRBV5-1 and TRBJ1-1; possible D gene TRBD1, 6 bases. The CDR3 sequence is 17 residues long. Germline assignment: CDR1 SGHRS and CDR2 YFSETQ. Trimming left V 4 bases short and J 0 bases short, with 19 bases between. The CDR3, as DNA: TGCGCCAGCAGCAATGCTGCACAGGGTCCAATGAACACTGAAGCTTTCTTT. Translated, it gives CASSNAAQGPMNTEAFF.

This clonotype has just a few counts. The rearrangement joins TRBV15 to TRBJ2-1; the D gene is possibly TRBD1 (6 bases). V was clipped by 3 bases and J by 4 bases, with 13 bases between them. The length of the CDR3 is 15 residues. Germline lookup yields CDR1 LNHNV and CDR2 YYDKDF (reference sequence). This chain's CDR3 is CATSSGQRNYNEQFF. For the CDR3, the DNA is TGTGCCACCAGCAGCGGACAGAGGAATTACAATGAGCAGTTCTTC.